What follows is one TCR beta chain and its context. Its specificity is unknown. This specimen comes from a study of response to subunit inactivated influenza vaccine. Regarding the study as a whole: Only a handful of new T cells, the authors suggested, are recruited with each seasonal influenza vaccination.

Each CDR3 protein gets one entry after TCRdb re-called the RT-PCR reads with MiXCR. The sample contains fewer than 350,000 distinct CDR3 sequences, about a fifth of which appear only once. V was trimmed by 1 base and J by 10 bases, leaving 20 bases between them. The germline gives CDR1 LNHNV, CDR2 YYDKDF (reference sequence). The CDR3 runs 16 residues. The chain recombines TRBV15 with TRBJ2-1; perhaps TRBD2 as D (6 bases). This clonotype was obtained from a man aged 45 to 75 who received an inactivated influenza vaccine. Sequencing used PBMCs from blood, obtained less than 22 months after vaccination. DNA for the CDR3: TGTGCCACCAGCAGAGTGGGACTGGACCTAAACGGCGAGCAGTTCTTC. Its protein product is CATSRVGLDLNGEQFF.